Listed here are 4 T cell receptor beta chains from one sample, sequenced in a study of blood T cell repertoires in COVID-19. The assay was immunoSEQ multiplex PCR, and TCRdb's table has in-frame clones only and misses some. Altogether 270,000 or so clones are present, about four fifths being singletons, with the ten largest covering 1.4% to 1.5%. Input material: peripheral blood. All receptors derive from a human donor with COVID-19, enrolled during active disease. The donor label of this sample is uncertain.

The chain links TRBV5-1 to TRBJ1-6; unclear D gene. This CDR3 is 15 amino acids long. CDR1 and CDR2 from the germline V gene are SGHRS and YFSETQ. V dropped 3 bases and J dropped 8 bases, with 15 bases sitting between them. The CDR3 DNA reads as TGCGCCAGCAGCTCGAGGTCCCTCGGGGATTCACCCCTCCACTTT. Amino acid sequence: CASSSRSLGDSPLHF.

The chain uses TRBV11-2 and TRBJ1-5, with D hard to call. V dropped 0 bases and J dropped 16 bases, with 16 bases sitting between them. Per germline, CDR1 SGHAT and CDR2 FQNNGV. The CDR3 is made up of 13 amino acids. In DNA form, the CDR3 reads TGTGCCAGCAGCTTAGATGTTGGGAGAGCTAGTCATTTT. Translation: CASSLDVGRASHF.

This clone has more than one count but fewer than ten. J is TRBJ1-2 and V is TRBV2; the D gene is possibly TRBD1 (5 bases). Germline V lookup: CDR1 SNHLY, CDR2 FYNNEI. Trimming pared 7 bases from V and 0 bases from J, leaving 15 bases between. The CDR3 spans 15 residues. CDR3 nucleotides: TGTGCCAGCAAACGGGGGGTTTCCACTAACTATGGCTACACCTTC. Amino acid sequence: CASKRGVSTNYGYTF.

The chain has TRBV19 and TRBJ2-7; TRBD1 matches at 7 bases. Germline CDR1 LNHDA, CDR2 SQIVND (reference sequence). The V gene end was trimmed by 5 bases and the J gene end by 3 bases; junction bases not matched to a gene: 4. The CDR3 sequence is 13 residues long. DNA of the CDR3: TGTGCCAGTAGTCGGGACAGAGACTACGAGCAGTACTTC. Translating gives CASSRDRDYEQYF.